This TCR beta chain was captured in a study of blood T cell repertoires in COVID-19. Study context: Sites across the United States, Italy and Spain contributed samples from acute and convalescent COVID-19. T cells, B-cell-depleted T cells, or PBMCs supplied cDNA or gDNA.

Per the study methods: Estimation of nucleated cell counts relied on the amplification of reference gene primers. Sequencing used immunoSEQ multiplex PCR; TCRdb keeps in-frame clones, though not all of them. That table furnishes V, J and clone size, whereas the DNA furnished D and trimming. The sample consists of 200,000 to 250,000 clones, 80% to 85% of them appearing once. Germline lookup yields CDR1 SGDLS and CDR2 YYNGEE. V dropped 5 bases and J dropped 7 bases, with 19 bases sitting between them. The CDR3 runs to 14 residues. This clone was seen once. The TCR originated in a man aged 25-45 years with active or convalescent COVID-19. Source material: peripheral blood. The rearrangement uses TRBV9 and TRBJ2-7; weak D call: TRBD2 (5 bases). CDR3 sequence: CASRPAEGSGEQYF. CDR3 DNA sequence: TGTGCCAGCAGACCAGCAGAGGGATCGGGAGAGCAGTACTTC.